This TCR beta chain originates from a study of control samples from healthy donors and cancer patients. The germline V gene encodes CDR1 LNHDA and CDR2 SQIVND (reference sequence). The CDR3 runs to 14 residues. V lost 3 bases, J lost 4 bases, and 12 bases lay in between. Sequenced by immunoSEQ multiplex PCR; TCRdb stores in-frame clones only, minus some. The sample has about 130,000 clones, 80% to 95% seen once; the top ten hold 2% to 2.5%. This receptor was identified in a man younger than 35 in good health. This chain connects TRBV19 to TRBJ1-2; D possibly corresponds to TRBD1 (6 bases). Sequenced input: blood. CDR3 region: CASSMGAGSYGYTF. The CDR3 DNA reads as TGTGCCAGTAGTATGGGGGCAGGGAGCTATGGCTACACCTTC.